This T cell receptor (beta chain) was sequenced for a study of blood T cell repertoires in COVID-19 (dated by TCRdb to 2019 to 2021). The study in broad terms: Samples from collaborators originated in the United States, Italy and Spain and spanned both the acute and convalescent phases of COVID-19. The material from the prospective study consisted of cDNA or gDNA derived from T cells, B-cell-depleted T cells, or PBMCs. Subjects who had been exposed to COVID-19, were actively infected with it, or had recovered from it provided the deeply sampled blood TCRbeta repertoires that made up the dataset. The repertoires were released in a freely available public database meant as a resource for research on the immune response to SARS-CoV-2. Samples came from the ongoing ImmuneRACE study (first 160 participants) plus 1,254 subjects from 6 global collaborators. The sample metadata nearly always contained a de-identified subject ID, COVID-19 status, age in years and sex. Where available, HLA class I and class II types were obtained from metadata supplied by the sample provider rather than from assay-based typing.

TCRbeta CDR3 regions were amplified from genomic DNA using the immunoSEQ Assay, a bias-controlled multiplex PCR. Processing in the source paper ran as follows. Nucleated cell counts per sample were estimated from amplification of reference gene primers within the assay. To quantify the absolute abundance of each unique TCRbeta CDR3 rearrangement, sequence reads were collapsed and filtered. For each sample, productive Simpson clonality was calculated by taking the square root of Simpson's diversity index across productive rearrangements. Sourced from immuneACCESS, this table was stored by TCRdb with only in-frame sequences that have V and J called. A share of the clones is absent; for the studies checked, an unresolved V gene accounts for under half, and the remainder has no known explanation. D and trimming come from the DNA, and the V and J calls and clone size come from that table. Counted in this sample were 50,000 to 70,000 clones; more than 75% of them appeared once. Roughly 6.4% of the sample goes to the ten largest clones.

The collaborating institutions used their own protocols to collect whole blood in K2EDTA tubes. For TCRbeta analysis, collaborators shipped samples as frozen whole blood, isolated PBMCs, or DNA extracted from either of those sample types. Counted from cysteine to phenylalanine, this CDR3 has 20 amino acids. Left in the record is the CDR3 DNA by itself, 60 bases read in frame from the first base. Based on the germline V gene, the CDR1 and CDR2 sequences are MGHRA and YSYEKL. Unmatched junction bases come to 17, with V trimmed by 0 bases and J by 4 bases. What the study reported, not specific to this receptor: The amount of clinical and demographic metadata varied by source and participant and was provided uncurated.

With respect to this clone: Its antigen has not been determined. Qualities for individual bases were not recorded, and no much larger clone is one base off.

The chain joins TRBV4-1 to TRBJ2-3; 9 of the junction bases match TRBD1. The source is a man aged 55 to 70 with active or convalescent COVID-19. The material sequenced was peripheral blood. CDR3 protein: CASSQESQVTQGARADTQYF. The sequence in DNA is TGCGCCAGCAGCCAAGAGAGTCAGGTCACACAGGGGGCTAGGGCAGATACGCAGTATTTT.